This entry features one T cell receptor (beta chain) sequence. Its antigen is still unknown. This entry comes from a study of blood T cells in healthy people across ages. Broader study findings: In the absence of known donor CMV status, changes in expanded clonotypes were possibly confounded.

Using a J-beta primer mix together with a sample-barcoded 5' primer, a second PCR was run for roughly 7 to 11 cycles. TCRdb reanalysed the 5' RACE reads using MiXCR and keeps one entry per CDR3 protein. Altogether about 1.8 million distinct CDR3 sequences are present, 49% being singletons, with the ten largest covering roughly 2.1%. The CDR3 has 13 amino acids. Germline CDR1 reads MNHEY; CDR2 reads SVGAGI. Trimming took off 0 bases at V and 12 bases at J, with 9 bases between the two ends. Specimen: blood. This clonotype was sampled from a woman aged 40 to 49 in good health. The rearrangement joins TRBV6-5 to TRBJ1-6; D is unclear. The CDR3 sequence: CASSYSREVPLHF. CDR3 DNA sequence: TGTGCCAGCAGTTACTCGAGGGAAGTACCCCTCCACTTT.